These 18 T cell receptor beta chains were sequenced from one sample in a study of blood T cell repertoires in COVID-19. Data came from immunoSEQ multiplex PCR; TCRdb stores just in-frame clones and leaves some out. Of about 400,000 clones in the sample, over 85% were seen once. Sequenced: PBMCs or T cells enriched from blood (not recorded which). These receptors were collected from a woman aged 25 to 39 who had recovered from COVID-19.

The chain is built from TRBV10-1 and TRBJ1-3; tentatively, D is TRBD1 (5 bases). Germline lookup yields CDR1 WNHNN and CDR2 SYGVQD (reference sequence). Trimming left V 3 bases short and J 2 bases short, with 11 bases between. The CDR3 has 15 amino acids. In nucleotides, the CDR3 is TGCGCCAGCAGTGAATCGGGGGGTACTGGAAACACCATATATTTT. Translating it yields CASSESGGTGNTIYF.

This rearrangement joins TRBV24-1 to TRBJ2-1, with 10 nucleotides matching TRBD1. The CDR3 is 15 amino acids. CDR1 and CDR2 (germline): KGHDR, SFDVKD. V lost 3 bases to trimming and J lost 7 bases; unmatched junction nucleotides: 5. The chain's CDR3 is CATSDPRQGANEQFF. The DNA for the CDR3 is TGTGCCACCAGTGATCCGCGACAGGGGGCGAATGAGCAGTTCTTC.

This clone was recorded a few times. This chain uses TRBV5-6 with TRBJ1-5, with a weak D call TRBD1 (5 bases). The germline V gene encodes CDR1 SGHDT and CDR2 YYEEEE. Trimming took off 4 bases at V and 6 bases at J, with 17 bases between the two ends. The CDR3 has 15 amino acids. The CDR3 spells CASSHGGARGQPQHF. Written as DNA, the CDR3 is TGTGCCAGCAGCCATGGCGGGGCTAGGGGTCAGCCCCAGCATTTT. The full variable domain, rest sourced from reference TRBV5-6 and TRBJ1-5, is DAGVTQSPTHLIKTRGQQVTLRCSPKSGHDTVSWYQQALGQGPQFIFQYYEEEERQRGNFPDRFSGHQFPNYSSELNVNALLLGDSALYLCASSHGGARGQPQHFGDGTRLSIL.

The chain uses TRBV24-1 and TRBJ2-7, with 7 nucleotides matching TRBD1. Germline CDR1 and CDR2: KGHDR and SFDVKD. V trimming: 5 bases; J trimming: 5 bases; junction bases outside the gene matches: 8. The CDR3 loop spans 14 amino acids. The CDR3 sequence is CATSVSGTADEQYF. The CDR3, as DNA: TGTGCCACCAGTGTTTCCGGGACAGCCGACGAGCAGTACTTC.

The chain joins TRBV12-2 to TRBJ1-5. TRBV12-2 is classified as a pseudogene. The CDR3 consists of 19 residues. Here the CDR3 DNA reads TGTGCAAGTCGCTTAACGGGGAGGGGAACAGGGAGGCGCAATCAGCCCCAGCATTTT. This sequence encodes CASRLTGRGTGRRNQPQHF.

V usage is TRBV30 and J usage is TRBJ2-7; the D is unclear. Germline values: CDR1 GTSNPN, CDR2 SVGIG (reference sequence). CDR3 length equals 13 residues. V lost 5 bases, J lost 2 bases, and 13 bases lay in between. The CDR3: CAWQTDNAYEQYF. The CDR3 coding sequence is TGTGCCTGGCAAACAGACAATGCCTACGAGCAGTACTTC.

This chain links TRBV6-1 with TRBJ1-6; no clear D. CDR1 is MNHNS, CDR2 SASEGT, per germline. V was cut by 0 bases and J by 7 bases, with 10 bases left in between. CDR3 size: 15 residues. CDR3 in amino acids: CASSEAGGWNSPLHF. The CDR3 DNA reads as TGTGCCAGCAGTGAAGCTGGAGGTTGGAATTCACCCCTCCACTTT.

This chain joins TRBV15 and TRBJ2-1; 14 bases agree with TRBD2. J gave up 13 bases and V 8 bases, and 10 bases lay outside the gene matches. This CDR3 region has 14 residues. Germline values: CDR1 LNHNV, CDR2 YYDKDF (reference sequence). CDR3 sequence reads: CATRGLAGAQEQFF. CDR3 sequence (DNA): TGTGCCACCCGGGGACTAGCGGGAGCTCAGGAACAGTTCTTC.

The chain links TRBV18 to TRBJ2-7, with TRBD1 as a possible D gene (5 bases). V was pared by 2 bases and J by 4 bases, with 15 bases between. This CDR3 region has 15 residues. Germline loops: CDR1 KGHSH, CDR2 LQKENI. CDR3 nucleotide sequence: TGTGCCAGCTCACCAGGGTCTAGACAGATATACGAGCAGTACTTC. Its protein product is CASSPGSRQIYEQYF.

V and J are TRBV7-9 and TRBJ2-6, with D tentatively TRBD2 (5 bases). Trimming removed 2 bases from V and 1 base from J, with 6 bases in between. The CDR3 has 15 amino acids. Germline assignment: CDR1 SEHNR and CDR2 FQNEAQ (reference sequence). CDR3 protein: CASSLRGSGANVLTF. The CDR3 nucleotides are TGTGCCAGCAGCTTACGGGGATCTGGGGCCAACGTCCTGACTTTC.

This chain connects TRBV18 to TRBJ2-5; D perhaps matches TRBD2 (5 bases). The CDR3 runs to 14 residues. Trimming stripped 5 bases from V and 5 bases from J, with 15 bases between. CDR1 and CDR2 (germline): KGHSH, LQKENI. DNA of the CDR3: TGTGCCAGCTCATCGTTAAAGTCGGGGGAGACCCAGTACTTC. Protein: CASSSLKSGETQYF.

The chain links TRBV10-3 to TRBJ2-7; TRBD1 matches at 9 bases. The CDR3 loop spans 14 amino acids. Per the germline V gene, CDR1 is ENHRY and CDR2 is SYGVKD. V shed 7 bases and J 1 base; nucleotides not matched to a gene: 5. The CDR3 DNA reads TGTGCCATCATGGGGACAGGGAGTTCCTACGAGCAGTACTTC. Translating gives CAIMGTGSSYEQYF.

This chain links TRBV6-5 with TRBJ1-5; 7 nucleotides align to TRBD1. Germline lookup yields CDR1 MNHEY and CDR2 SVGAGI. The V gene end was trimmed by 6 bases and the J gene end by 5 bases; junction bases not matched to a gene: 7. The CDR3 has 14 residues. The CDR3 here is CASRPRDSYQPQHF. For the CDR3, the DNA is TGTGCCAGCAGACCCCGGGACAGCTATCAGCCCCAGCATTTT.

This chain links TRBV3-1 (or the pseudogene TRBV3-2) with TRBJ2-4; 7 nucleotides agree with TRBD1. Per germline, CDR1 LGHDT and CDR2 YNNKEL (reference sequence). Losses at the gene ends were 4 bases for V and 6 bases for J; bases not matched to a gene: 6. The length of the CDR3 is 14 residues. The CDR3 sequence: CASSLRDRLNIQYF. The CDR3 DNA sequence: TGTGCCAGCAGCCTCCGGGACAGACTAAACATTCAGTACTTC.

The chain combines TRBV2 with TRBJ1-1, with no clear D. Germline loops: CDR1 SNHLY, CDR2 FYNNEI. CDR3 length equals 11 residues. Trimming shortened V by 5 bases and J by 11 bases, and 12 bases separated the two germline ends. In nucleotides, the CDR3 is TGTGCCAGCAGTAACCGCGAGGTCGCTTTCTTT. Amino acids: CASSNREVAFF.

V gene TRBV5-1 combines with J gene TRBJ2-5; TRBD2 matches at 9 bases. The junction had 7 bases not matched to a gene; V was cut back by 4 bases and J by 6 bases. CDR1 and CDR2 from the germline V gene are SGHRS and YFSETQ. This CDR3 comprises 14 residues. For the CDR3, the DNA is TGCGCCAGCAGCCCCGGGACTAGCTTGCAGACCCAGTACTTC. Its protein product is CASSPGTSLQTQYF. Looking up the rest from reference TRBV5-1 and TRBJ2-5 gives the full variable domain: KAGVTQTPRYLIKTRGQQVTLSCSPISGHRSVSWYQQTPGQGLQFLFEYFSETQRNKGNFPGRFSGRQFSNSRSEMNVSTLELGDSALYLCASSPGTSLQTQYFGPGTRLLVL.

The chain recombines TRBV2 with TRBJ1-1; D unresolved. The CDR3 has 15 amino acids. With 2 bases removed from V and 0 bases from J, the gap between germline ends came to 10 bases. Germline V gene sequence: CDR1 SNHLY, CDR2 FYNNEI. CDR3 in DNA: TGTGCCAGCAGTGAAATGGAGGGAGTGAACACTGAAGCTTTCTTT. Amino acid sequence: CASSEMEGVNTEAFF.

The V and J genes are TRBV5-1 and TRBJ2-1, with TRBD1 identical over 7 bases. Germline V CDR1 and CDR2: SGHRS, YFSETQ. Trimming at V came to 6 bases and at J to 0 bases, leaving 6 bases not matched to a gene. This CDR3 has 15 residues. The CDR3 is CASMIQGDSYNEQFF. CDR3 in DNA: TGCGCCAGCATGATCCAGGGGGACTCCTACAATGAGCAGTTCTTC.